The table lists the clone carrying this T cell receptor (beta chain) with a few counts. What it recognizes is unknown. TCR sequencing used cDNA made by reverse transcription of extracted RNA. Assay used: immunoSEQ multiplex PCR; TCRdb lists only in-frame clones, some missing. The sample has 140,000 to 150,000 clones; approximately 51% are singletons. This entry is derived from a study of CD8+ T cells in alopecia areata. Across the study: Treated patients were dosed with oral tofacitinib, taking 5 to 10 mg twice daily. Treatment with tofacitinib (6 to 18 months) was followed by 6 months off drug.

The CDR3 has 12 residues. The germline V gene has CDR1 SQVTM and CDR2 ANQGSEA. The V end was cut by 7 bases, the J end by 9 bases, with 18 bases between. Study results and limitations: Researchers report lesional scalp, most notably alopecia totalis/universalis, outstripped normal scalp in clonality.

The rearrangement joins TRBV29-1 to TRBJ2-5; D may match TRBD1 or TRBD2 (5 bases each). This TCR derives from a human donor with alopecia areata. The source was CD4+ T cells sorted from blood, collected at week 0. The CDR3 loop is CSAESGLEAQYF. The CDR3 DNA sequence: TGCAGCGCGGAGTCAGGGCTGGAGGCCCAGTACTTC.